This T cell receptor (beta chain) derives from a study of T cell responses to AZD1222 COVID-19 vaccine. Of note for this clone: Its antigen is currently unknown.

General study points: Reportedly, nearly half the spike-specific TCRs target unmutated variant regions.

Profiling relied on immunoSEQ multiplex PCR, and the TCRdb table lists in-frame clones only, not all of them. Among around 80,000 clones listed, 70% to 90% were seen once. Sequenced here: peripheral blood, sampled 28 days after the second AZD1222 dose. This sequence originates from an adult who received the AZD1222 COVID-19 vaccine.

CDR3 protein: CASRRLGDTSPLHF. In nucleotides, the CDR3 is TGCGCCAGCAGGCGGCTCGGGGATACCTCACCCCTCCACTTT. The rearrangement uses TRBV5-1 and TRBJ1-6; D gene uncertain. The CDR3 loop spans 14 amino acids. The germline CDR1 and CDR2 sequences are SGHRS and YFSETQ. The germline V and J ends were trimmed by 5 bases and 10 bases, with 16 bases remaining between them.